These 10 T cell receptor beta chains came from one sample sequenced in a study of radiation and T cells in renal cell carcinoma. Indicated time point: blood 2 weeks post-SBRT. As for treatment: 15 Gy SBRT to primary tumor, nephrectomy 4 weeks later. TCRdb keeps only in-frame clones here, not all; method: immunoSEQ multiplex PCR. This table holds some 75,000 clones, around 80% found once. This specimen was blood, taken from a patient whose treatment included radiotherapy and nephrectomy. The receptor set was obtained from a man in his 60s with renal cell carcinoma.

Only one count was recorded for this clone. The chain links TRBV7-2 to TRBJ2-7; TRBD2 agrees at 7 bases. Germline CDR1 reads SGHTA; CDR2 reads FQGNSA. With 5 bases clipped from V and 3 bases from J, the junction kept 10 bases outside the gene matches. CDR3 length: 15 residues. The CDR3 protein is CASSPPSGKRYEQYF. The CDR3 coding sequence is TGTGCCAGCAGCCCCCCTAGCGGTAAACGCTACGAGCAGTACTTC.

The CDR3 reads CASTYSYNEQFF. CDR3 in DNA: TGTGCCAGCACCTACTCCTACAATGAGCAGTTCTTC. The V gene is TRBV28, the J gene TRBJ2-1; the D is unclear. From germline, CDR1 is MDHEN and CDR2 SYDVKM. V was trimmed by 7 bases and J by 0 bases, leaving 4 bases between them. The CDR3 loop spans 12 amino acids.

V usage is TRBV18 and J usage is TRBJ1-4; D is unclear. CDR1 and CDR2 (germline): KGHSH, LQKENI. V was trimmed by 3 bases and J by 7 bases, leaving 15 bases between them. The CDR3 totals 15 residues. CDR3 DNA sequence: TGTGCCAGCTCACCCCCTTGGCGGGCTCGTGAAAAACTGTTTTTT. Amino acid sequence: CASSPPWRAREKLFF.

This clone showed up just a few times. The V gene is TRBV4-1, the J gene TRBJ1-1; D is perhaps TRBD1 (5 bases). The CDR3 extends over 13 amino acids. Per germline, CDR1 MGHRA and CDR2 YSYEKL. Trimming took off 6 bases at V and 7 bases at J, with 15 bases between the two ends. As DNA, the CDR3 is TGCGCCAGCAGATTGGACACGCGGTTTGAAGCTTTCTTT. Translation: CASRLDTRFEAFF.

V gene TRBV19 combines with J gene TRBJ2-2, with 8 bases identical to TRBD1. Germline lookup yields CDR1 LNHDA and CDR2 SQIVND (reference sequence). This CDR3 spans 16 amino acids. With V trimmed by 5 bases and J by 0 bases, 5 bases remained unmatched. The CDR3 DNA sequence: TGTGCCAGTAGTTTCCGGACAGGGTCGAACACCGGGGAGCTGTTTTTT. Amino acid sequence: CASSFRTGSNTGELFF. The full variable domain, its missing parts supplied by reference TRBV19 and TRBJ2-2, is DGGITQSPKYLFRKEGQNVTLSCEQNLNHDAMYWYRQDPGQGLRLIYYSQIVNDFQKGDIAEGYSVSREKKESFPLTVTSAQKNPTAFYLCASSFRTGSNTGELFFGEGSRLTVL.

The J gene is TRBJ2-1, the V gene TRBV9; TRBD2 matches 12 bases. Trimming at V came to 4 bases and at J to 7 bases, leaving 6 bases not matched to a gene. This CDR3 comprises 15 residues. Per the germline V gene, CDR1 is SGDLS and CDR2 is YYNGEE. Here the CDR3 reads CASSTRLAGANEQFF. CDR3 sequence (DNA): TGTGCCAGCAGCACGAGACTAGCGGGAGCTAATGAGCAGTTCTTC. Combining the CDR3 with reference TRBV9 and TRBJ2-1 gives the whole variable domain DSGVTQTPKHLITATGQRVTLRCSPRSGDLSVYWYQQSLDQGLQFLIQYYNGEERAKGNILERFSAQQFPDLHSELNLSSLELGDSALYFCASSTRLAGANEQFFGPGTRLTVL.

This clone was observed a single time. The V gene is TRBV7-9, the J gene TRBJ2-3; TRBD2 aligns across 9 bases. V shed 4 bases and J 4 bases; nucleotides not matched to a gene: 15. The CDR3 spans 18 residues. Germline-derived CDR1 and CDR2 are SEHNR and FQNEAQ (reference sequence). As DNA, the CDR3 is TGTGCCAGCAGCTCCACGTCCATGCGGGAGGGTCGCGCAGATACGCAGTATTTT. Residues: CASSSTSMREGRADTQYF. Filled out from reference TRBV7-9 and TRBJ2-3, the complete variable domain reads DTGVSQNPRHKITKRGQNVTFRCDPISEHNRLYWYRQTLGQGPEFLTYFQNEAQLEKSRLLSDRFSAERPKGSFSTLEIQRTEQGDSAMYLCASSSTSMREGRADTQYFGPGTRLTVL.

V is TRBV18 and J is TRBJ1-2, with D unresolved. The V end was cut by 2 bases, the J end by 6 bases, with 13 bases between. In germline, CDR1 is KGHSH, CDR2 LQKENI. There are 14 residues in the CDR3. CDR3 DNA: TGTGCCAGCTCACCAATAGGGTATGAGGATGGCTACACCTTC. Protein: CASSPIGYEDGYTF. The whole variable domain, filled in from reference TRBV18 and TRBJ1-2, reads NAGVMQNPRHLVRRRGQEARLRCSPMKGHSHVYWYRQLPEEGLKFMVYLQKENIIDESGMPKERFSAEFPKEGPSILRIQQVVRGDSAAYFCASSPIGYEDGYTFGSGTRLTVV.

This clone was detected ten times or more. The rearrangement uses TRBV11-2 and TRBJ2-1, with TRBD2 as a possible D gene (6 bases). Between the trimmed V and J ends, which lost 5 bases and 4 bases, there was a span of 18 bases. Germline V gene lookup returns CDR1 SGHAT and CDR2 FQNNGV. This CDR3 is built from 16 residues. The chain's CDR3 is CASSVTGTSIYNEQFF. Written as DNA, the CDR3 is TGTGCCAGCAGCGTAACCGGGACTTCGATTTACAATGAGCAGTTCTTC.

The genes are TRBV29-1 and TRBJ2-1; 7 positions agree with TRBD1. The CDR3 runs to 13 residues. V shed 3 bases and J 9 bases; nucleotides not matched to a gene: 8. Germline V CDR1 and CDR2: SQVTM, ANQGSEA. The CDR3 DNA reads TGCAGCGTTGACCAACAGGGGTCGGGTGAGCAGTTCTTC. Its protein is CSVDQQGSGEQFF.